This T cell receptor beta chain is from a study of persistence of HIV-infected CD4 T cells (dated by TCRdb to about 2020). General notes on the study: The study isolated CMV- and HIV-1 Gag-responding CD4+ T cells from ART-treated individuals to examine antigen-driven clonal expansion of HIV-1-infected cells. Suppressive ART had been received by participants for a median of roughly 8 years. Cross-participant TCR cluster analysis included roughly 8 participants for CMV and over five participants for Gag. Apart from a couple of participants who underwent leukapheresis at a single time point, peripheral blood samples of up to 180 mL were collected from participants at multiple time points. The clonality of all cells in each sorted population was assessed by TCRbeta sequencing, whereas the clonality of infected cells was assessed by proviral sequencing.

What the treatment or condition label conveys for this sample: suppressive antiretroviral therapy. Lysates of CMV-infected fibroblasts were used at 9 to 10 ug/mL for cell stimulation. Memory populations depleted of antigen-responding cells were obtained by sorting nonresponding CD40L-negative CD69-negative CD45RO-high memory CD4+ T cells. Participants were HIV-1-infected adults who started suppressive ART during chronic infection. Participants had undetectable plasma HIV-1 RNA below 50 copies/mL for at least 4 years. To be included, participants needed a CD4+ T cell count above 400 cells/uL and a positive CMV serology. Before stimulation, PBMCs were isolated using density centrifugation and depleted of CD8+ T cells. CD8-depleted PBMCs were stimulated for roughly 20 hours with anti-CD28/CD49d costimulation, CD40-blocking antibody and enfuvirtide to prevent new infections. Cell sorting was performed on a Beckman Coulter MoFlo Legacy or XDP sorter, and dead cells were excluded with propidium iodide. Genomic DNA was extracted using the QIAamp DNA Mini Kit for samples with more than one million cells and using the Quick-DNA Microprep Kit for all other samples.

Remarks on this clone: No cognate antigen has been identified for it. No base-level quality is on record; no much larger clone is a single base apart.

The immunoSEQ hsTCRB assay version 4 in survey mode was used to sequence TCRbeta repertoires from genomic DNA. Genomic DNA was diluted to roughly 9.8 ng/uL, using up to roughly 1 ug per sample for TCRbeta sequencing. On the study's bioinformatics: Analysis of the TCRbeta data was done in ImmunoSeq Analyzer 3.0, and diversity was computed on productive nucleotide rearrangements. Using the Immunarch R package, the improved Chao index served to estimate lower-bound TCR diversity and the Gini coefficient served to estimate clonality. When different nucleotide rearrangements encoded the same CDR3beta amino acid sequence, each rearrangement was treated as a distinct clonotype. Differential abundance analysis identified TCRbeta sequences significantly enriched in antigen-responding cells relative to anti-CD3/anti-CD28-activated cells. Using predicted peptide-MHC specificity as the basis, GLIPH2 grouped TCRs into clusters, both for each participant individually and for the merged data sets that combined participants. TCRdb's version of the immuneACCESS table is confined to in-frame rearrangements and falls short of the full clone set. An unresolved V gene accounts for under half of the shortfall where checked; the remainder is of unknown origin. V and J calls plus clone size are reproduced from that table; the DNA served to infer D and trimming. The sample includes roughly 28,000 clones, with around 82% observed a single time. The biggest ten clones account for roughly 0.8% of the sample.

General findings and caveats noted by the study authors: Enrichment of degenerate expanded CDR3beta sequences was found in antigen-responding cells, suggesting convergent selection of CD4+ responses to CMV and Gag. Significantly lower TCRbeta richness was observed in CMV- and Gag-responding cells than in anti-CD3/anti-CD28-responding cells, and higher oligoclonality was observed in CMV-responding cells than in CD3/CD28-stimulated and Gag-responding cells. The study involved few individuals and tested only a limited range of antigens. Restriction of bulk TCR analyses to the rare CMV-responding cells that actually carried HIV-1 proviruses was not possible. A correlation was observed between TCR oligoclonality and proviral oligoclonality within the same sorted populations.

From a lookup of the germline V gene (reference sequence), CDR1 and CDR2 are MNHNY and SVGAGI. V is pared back by 8 bases and J by 0 bases, with 11 bases lying between the germline termini. The CDR3 spans 14 residues, from the cysteine through the phenylalanine. Left in the record is the CDR3 DNA by itself, 42 bases read in frame from the first base. Sequencing used CD4+ T cells sorted from PBMCs after roughly 18-hour stimulation, obtained from a patient who received antiretroviral therapy. Per the publication, the cell subset or site label means: CD40L-CD69- CD45RO-high memory CD4 T cells not responding to CMV lysate. Recombination joined TRBV6-6 with TRBJ1-5; confidence is insufficient to name the D gene. The clonotype originates from an adult woman with HIV who was CMV-seropositive. The sequenced DNA is TGTGCCAGCGAGTGGGCTGCTAGCAATCAGCCCCAGCATTTT. Its protein is CASEWAASNQPQHF.